These 12 T cell receptor beta chains came from one sample sequenced in a study of OX40 agonist ivuxolimab in advanced cancers. Data came from immunoSEQ multiplex PCR; TCRdb stores just in-frame clones and leaves some out. The sample carries about 80,000 clones, roughly 89% recorded once. The specimen comprised CD4+ or CD8+ T cells sorted from blood, sampled in a trial of the OX40 agonist ivuxolimab. The source is an adult with an advanced solid tumor such as melanoma, head and neck, liver or kidney cancer.

This sequence joins TRBV5-6 and TRBJ2-7; D is uncertain. V was pared by 1 base and J by 3 bases, with 11 bases between. This CDR3 comprises 14 residues. Germline CDR1 SGHDT, CDR2 YYEEEE. This CDR3 is CASSLSPDHYEQYF. The DNA of the CDR3 is TGTGCCAGCAGCTTGTCTCCAGACCACTACGAGCAGTACTTC. Drawing the rest from reference TRBV5-6 and TRBJ2-7, the complete variable domain is DAGVTQSPTHLIKTRGQQVTLRCSPKSGHDTVSWYQQALGQGPQFIFQYYEEEERQRGNFPDRFSGHQFPNYSSELNVNALLLGDSALYLCASSLSPDHYEQYFGPGTRLTVT.

The table lists this clone with a count of one. The J gene is TRBJ2-7, the V gene TRBV27, with 7 bases lining up with TRBD1. CDR1 is MNHEY and CDR2 is SMNVEV in the germline V gene (reference sequence). Trimming took 5 bases from V and 5 from J; bases not matched to a gene: 6. The CDR3 is 13 amino acids. CDR3 nucleotide sequence: TGTGCCAGCAGTCTAATGACAGGGAACGAGCAGTACTTC. Its translation: CASSLMTGNEQYF.

The CDR3 coding sequence is TGTGCCAGCATCCCCGCCGGGTGGGAGTGGGCCAAAAACATTCAGTACTTC. This translates into CASIPAGWEWAKNIQYF. The chain employs TRBV7-2 and TRBJ2-4, with a weak D call TRBD2 (5 bases). The ends were cut back, 7 bases at V and 1 base at J, with 20 bases in the middle. Looked up from germline, CDR1 is SGHTA and CDR2 is FQGNSA. The CDR3 sequence is 17 residues long.

This chain joins TRBV11-2 and TRBJ2-3; 9 bases fit TRBD2. V trimming: 2 bases; J trimming: 3 bases; junction bases outside the gene matches: 6. Germline values: CDR1 SGHAT, CDR2 FQNNGV. The length of the CDR3 is 16 residues. CDR3 in DNA: TGTGCCAGCAGCTTAACGCCGACTAGCGGTACAGATACGCAGTATTTT. This sequence encodes CASSLTPTSGTDTQYF.

This rearrangement joins TRBV7-3 to TRBJ2-5; 10 bases map to TRBD2. Germline V lookup: CDR1 SGHTA, CDR2 FQGTGA. The V segment lost 2 bases and the J segment 5 bases; nucleotides outside the gene matches: 11. The CDR3 sequence is 17 residues long. CDR3 region: CASSLLGLAGEGETQYF. The CDR3 region has the DNA TGTGCCAGCAGCTTATTAGGCCTAGCGGGAGAGGGGGAGACCCAGTACTTC.

This chain links TRBV5-1 with TRBJ2-3; 8 bases match TRBD1. CDR3 length equals 14 residues. Trimming at V came to 3 bases and at J to 5 bases, leaving 5 bases not matched to a gene. Germline V gene lookup returns CDR1 SGHRS and CDR2 YFSETQ. CDR3 loop: CASSSGQGKDTQYF. The CDR3, as DNA: TGCGCCAGCAGCTCTGGACAGGGTAAAGATACGCAGTATTTT. Variable domain in full (rest from reference TRBV5-1 and TRBJ2-3): KAGVTQTPRYLIKTRGQQVTLSCSPISGHRSVSWYQQTPGQGLQFLFEYFSETQRNKGNFPGRFSGRQFSNSRSEMNVSTLELGDSALYLCASSSGQGKDTQYFGPGTRLTVL.

A single count supports this clone. The rearrangement uses TRBV11-2 and TRBJ1-1; TRBD1 might be the D (5 bases). Germline CDR1 is SGHAT and CDR2 is FQNNGV. This CDR3 has 16 residues. V dropped 5 bases and J dropped 0 bases, with 16 bases sitting between them. CDR3: CASSRHWGVMNTEAFF. CDR3 sequence (DNA): TGTGCCAGCAGCCGTCACTGGGGGGTGATGAACACTGAAGCTTTCTTT.

The gene calls are TRBV30 and TRBJ2-3; maybe TRBD2 (6 bases). This CDR3 is 15 amino acids long. V was trimmed by 5 bases and J by 0 bases, leaving 15 bases between them. CDR1 is GTSNPN, CDR2 SVGIG, per germline (reference sequence). The CDR3 sequence is CAWGGSGPSTDTQYF. CDR3 coding DNA: TGTGCCTGGGGGGGGTCGGGCCCTAGCACAGATACGCAGTATTTT.

A single count supports this clone. The rearrangement joins TRBV7-3 to TRBJ2-1; TRBD1 is a possible D gene (8 bases). CDR3 length: 17 residues. Germline values: CDR1 SGHTA, CDR2 FQGTGA. V lost 4 bases to trimming and J lost 7 bases, with 23 bases between them. In nucleotides, the CDR3 is TGTGCCAGCAGCTCTTCCTCGACAGGGGAGGGGGAAAATGAGCAGTTCTTC. Amino acid sequence: CASSSSSTGEGENEQFF.

The gene calls are TRBV2 and TRBJ1-1; D remains unclear. The CDR3 is made up of 11 amino acids. V gave up 4 bases and J gave up 6 bases, with 6 bases separating them. Germline V gene data show CDR1 as SNHLY and CDR2 as FYNNEI. The CDR3 nucleotides are TGTGCCAGCAGTGGAATCGCTGAAGCTTTCTTT. Amino acid sequence: CASSGIAEAFF.

The chain carries TRBV28 and TRBJ2-5, with D uncertain. From germline, CDR1 is MDHEN and CDR2 SYDVKM. V was cut by 6 bases and J by 3 bases, with 8 bases left in between. The CDR3 has 12 residues. CDR3 loop: CASSLVEETQYF. The CDR3 DNA reads as TGTGCCAGCAGCCTAGTTGAAGAGACCCAGTACTTC.

This clone is a singleton in its sample. This rearrangement joins TRBV6-1 to TRBJ2-5; perhaps TRBD1 as D (5 bases). CDR3 length: 14 amino acids. Germline V gene sequence: CDR1 MNHNS, CDR2 SASEGT. V was trimmed by 2 bases and J by 2 bases, leaving 9 bases between them. The DNA for the CDR3 is TGTGCCAGCAGTGAACAGGGCAGACAAGAGACCCAGTACTTC. The encoded protein is CASSEQGRQETQYF.